Below, 31 T cell receptor beta chains from the same sample are listed, as sequenced in a study of cytomegalovirus exposure and HLA in healthy donors. 60 Vbeta and 13 Jbeta primers were used in PCR. Sequencing used immunoSEQ multiplex PCR; TCRdb keeps in-frame clones, though not all of them. This table holds about 100,000 clones, more than 75% found once. The source material was PBMCs. The receptors shown here come from a woman between 50 and 59 years old in good health and CMV-seropositive.

The table lists this clone with a few counts. The gene calls are TRBV5-4 and TRBJ2-1; 8 bases agree with TRBD1. The V segment lost 4 bases and the J segment 10 bases; nucleotides outside the gene matches: 16. The germline V gene has CDR1 SGHNT and CDR2 YYREEE (reference sequence). The CDR3 is made up of 16 amino acids. In nucleotides, the CDR3 is TGTGCCAGCAGCATCGAACCGGGACAGGTGCCCGAGGAGCAGTTCTTC. Its translation is CASSIEPGQVPEEQFF.

V usage is TRBV5-1 and J usage is TRBJ1-2, with TRBD1 as a possible D gene (6 bases). The CDR3 totals 13 residues. CDR1 SGHRS and CDR2 YFSETQ come from the germline V gene. V was pared by 3 bases and J by 4 bases, with 10 bases between. CDR3 bases: TGCGCCAGCAGCTACGACAGGAGCTATGGCTACACCTTC. Protein sequence: CASSYDRSYGYTF.

The chain combines TRBV5-1 with TRBJ2-1; 12 nucleotides align to TRBD2. V shed 4 bases and J 7 bases; nucleotides not matched to a gene: 9. This CDR3 is 16 amino acids long. Germline V CDR1 and CDR2: SGHRS, YFSETQ. The CDR3 DNA sequence: TGCGCCAGCAGCCTCCGGACTAGCGGGACCCAAAATGAGCAGTTCTTC. Residues: CASSLRTSGTQNEQFF. The full variable domain, rest sourced from reference TRBV5-1 and TRBJ2-1, is KAGVTQTPRYLIKTRGQQVTLSCSPISGHRSVSWYQQTPGQGLQFLFEYFSETQRNKGNFPGRFSGRQFSNSRSEMNVSTLELGDSALYLCASSLRTSGTQNEQFFGPGTRLTVL.

The chain uses TRBV7-2 and TRBJ1-1; tentatively, D is TRBD1 (6 bases). V shed 5 bases and J shed 6 bases, with 22 bases lying between them. Germline V gene lookup returns CDR1 SGHTA and CDR2 FQGNSA. The CDR3 covers 16 residues. The DNA of the CDR3 is TGTGCCAGCAGCCAATTTCTTTACGCAGGGGCCGCTGAAGCTTTCTTT. Translated: CASSQFLYAGAAEAFF.

The gene calls are TRBV7-3 and TRBJ2-7, with 7 bases that match TRBD2. In germline, CDR1 is SGHTA, CDR2 FQGTGA. V was pared by 2 bases and J by 5 bases, with 6 bases of the junction left unmatched. This CDR3 is built from 14 residues. CDR3 amino acids: CASSLGAGVDEQYF. The CDR3, as DNA: TGTGCCAGCAGCTTAGGCGCGGGGGTGGACGAGCAGTACTTC. The complete variable domain, with remaining parts taken from reference TRBV7-3 and TRBJ2-7, reads GAGVSQTPSNKVTEKGKYVELRCDPISGHTALYWYRQSLGQGPEFLIYFQGTGAADDSGLPNDRFFAVRPEGSVSTLKIQRTERGDSAVYLCASSLGAGVDEQYFGPGTRLTVT.

The rearrangement uses TRBV19 and TRBJ1-5, with 8 bases aligning to TRBD1. This CDR3 has 14 residues. Unmatched junction bases numbered 4, after V lost 2 bases and J lost 7 bases. Germline V CDR1 and CDR2: LNHDA, SQIVND (reference sequence). For the CDR3, the DNA is TGTGCCAGTAGTATAACAGGGGGTGAACAGCCCCAGCATTTT. This translates into CASSITGGEQPQHF.

This rearrangement joins TRBV13 to TRBJ1-1; 8 bases agree with TRBD1. Per germline, CDR1 PRHDT and CDR2 FYEKMQ (reference sequence). The J segment lost 0 bases and the V segment lost 1 base, leaving 10 bases of the junction unmatched. This CDR3 has 18 amino acids. This CDR3 reads CASSLDPDRGFMNTEAFF. CDR3 DNA sequence: TGTGCCAGCAGCTTAGACCCAGACAGGGGCTTCATGAACACTGAAGCTTTCTTT.

V gene TRBV28 combines with J gene TRBJ2-7; D perhaps matches TRBD1 (5 bases). The germline gives CDR1 MDHEN, CDR2 SYDVKM. The V gene lost 6 bases and the J gene lost 0 bases, with 12 bases spanning the gap. The CDR3 contains 14 residues. The CDR3 loop reads CASSNLDSSYEQYF. In DNA form, the CDR3 reads TGTGCCAGCAGCAATCTTGACAGCTCCTACGAGCAGTACTTC.

The chain joins TRBV2 to TRBJ2-1, with 15 bases lining up with TRBD2. V lost 5 bases to trimming and J lost 7 bases; unmatched junction nucleotides: 12. Germline CDR1 reads SNHLY; CDR2 reads FYNNEI. This CDR3 contains 18 residues. Here the CDR3 DNA reads TGTGCCAGCAGTCTTAGGACTAGCGGGAGGGCCGGTGTGAATGAGCAGTTCTTC. Protein: CASSLRTSGRAGVNEQFF.

CDR3 nucleotides: TGTGCCAGCAGCTTGGACCCCGGGGATTCACCCCTCCACTTT. It is translated as CASSLDPGDSPLHF. V usage is TRBV5-5 and J usage is TRBJ1-6; no firm D call. This CDR3 is built from 14 residues. Trimming cost V 0 bases and J 8 bases, with 9 bases left between them. The germline gives CDR1 SGHKS, CDR2 YYEKEE (reference sequence).

There are a few counts of this clone. The V and J genes are TRBV12-5 and TRBJ2-3; 14 nucleotides align to TRBD2. The V and J ends lost 0 bases and 2 bases, in that order; junction bases with no gene match: 22. Germline V gene data show CDR1 as LGHNT and CDR2 as FRNRAP. The CDR3 runs 24 residues. CDR3 bases: TGTGCTAGTGGTTTGGTACAAGGGACAGGGGGACTGGGACTAGCGGGAGACCACACAGATACGCAGTATTTT. Translation gives CASGLVQGTGGLGLAGDHTDTQYF.

This chain joins TRBV9 and TRBJ1-2; D gene ambiguous. CDR1 and CDR2 (germline): SGDLS, YYNGEE. V was cut by 0 bases and J by 2 bases, with 8 bases left in between. The CDR3 length is 14 residues. The DNA for the CDR3 is TGTGCCAGCAGCGTAGCTCTAGAAAACTATGGCTACACCTTC. Amino acid sequence: CASSVALENYGYTF.

The table lists this clone with a count of one. The chain employs TRBV15 and TRBJ2-1; 9 bases are a match to TRBD2. The trim removed 8 bases at V and 4 bases at J, leaving 12 bases unmatched. From germline, CDR1 is LNHNV and CDR2 YYDKDF (reference sequence). This CDR3 comprises 16 residues. CDR3 sequence: CATSFGAGGKYNEQFF. The CDR3 nucleotides are TGTGCCACCTCGTTTGGGGCGGGGGGGAAATACAATGAGCAGTTCTTC. The whole variable domain, remainder taken from reference TRBV15 and TRBJ2-1, is DAMVIQNPRYQVTQFGKPVTLSCSQTLNHNVMYWYQQKSSQAPKLLFHYYDKDFNNEADTPDNFQSRRPNTSFCFLDIRSPGLGDTAMYLCATSFGAGGKYNEQFFGPGTRLTVL.

The chain has TRBV5-5 and TRBJ2-3; no reliable D call. V was cut by 0 bases and J by 2 bases, with 10 bases left in between. Germline lookup yields CDR1 SGHKS and CDR2 YYEKEE (reference sequence). The CDR3 extends over 15 amino acids. CDR3 coding DNA: TGTGCCAGCAGCTTGGGCCTAGAGCTCACAGATACGCAGTATTTT. Its translation is CASSLGLELTDTQYF.

This chain joins TRBV6-6 and TRBJ2-3, with D possibly TRBD2 on 6 matching bases. Trimming shortened V by 5 bases and J by 9 bases, and 12 bases separated the two germline ends. In germline, CDR1 is MNHNY, CDR2 SVGAGI (reference sequence). The CDR3 sequence is 12 residues long. The CDR3 DNA sequence: TGTGCCAGCAGTAGAGGGACTGCCACGCAGTATTTT. Translation: CASSRGTATQYF.

J is TRBJ2-1 and V is TRBV4-1; 12 nucleotides align to TRBD2. The V gene end was trimmed by 5 bases and the J gene end by 9 bases; junction bases not matched to a gene: 11. CDR1 and CDR2 (germline): MGHRA, YSYEKL. The CDR3 loop spans 16 amino acids. Here the CDR3 DNA reads TGCGCCAGCAGCTTATCGACTAGCGGGGGAGGGGGTGAGCAGTTCTTC. Translated: CASSLSTSGGGGEQFF.

V and J are TRBV6-1 and TRBJ2-2, with 8 bases that match TRBD1. The junction had 4 bases not matched to a gene; V was cut back by 7 bases and J by 6 bases. This CDR3 comprises 13 residues. The germline V gene has CDR1 MNHNS and CDR2 SASEGT. The CDR3 DNA reads TGTGCCAGCACCCAGGGGGCGGCCGGGGAGCTGTTTTTT. Translation: CASTQGAAGELFF.

The gene calls are TRBV30 and TRBJ2-2; maybe TRBD1 (6 bases). Per germline, CDR1 GTSNPN and CDR2 SVGIG (reference sequence). The CDR3 runs 13 residues. The germline V and J ends were trimmed by 2 bases and 4 bases, with 8 bases remaining between them. Here the CDR3 reads CAWSRQATGELFF. In nucleotides, the CDR3 is TGTGCCTGGAGTAGACAGGCCACCGGGGAGCTGTTTTTT.

This sequence joins TRBV6-6 and TRBJ1-1, with a possible D match to TRBD1 (5 bases). Trimming left V 2 bases short and J 4 bases short, with 11 bases between. This CDR3 spans 14 amino acids. Germline V lookup: CDR1 MNHNY, CDR2 SVGAGI (reference sequence). The CDR3, as DNA: TGTGCCAGCAGTTACGGACACTCCGGCACTGAAGCTTTCTTT. It is translated as CASSYGHSGTEAFF.

This clone has a single count. V gene TRBV5-4 combines with J gene TRBJ2-3; possible D gene TRBD2, 6 bases. CDR1 is SGHNT and CDR2 is YYREEE in the germline V gene (reference sequence). The germline V and J ends were trimmed by 3 bases and 3 bases, with 14 bases remaining between them. The CDR3 has 15 residues. The CDR3, as DNA: TGTGCCAGCAGCTCTCGTTCCGGGGGAACAGATACGCAGTATTTT. Translating gives CASSSRSGGTDTQYF.

The chain combines TRBV5-6 with TRBJ1-5, with D uncertain. Germline V CDR1 and CDR2: SGHDT, YYEEEE. The CDR3 is made up of 14 amino acids. Deletions cut 2 bases from V and 1 base from J, with 7 bases between. This CDR3 is CASSFGRSNQPQHF. In DNA form, the CDR3 reads TGTGCCAGCAGCTTTGGCAGAAGCAATCAGCCCCAGCATTTT.

The chain employs TRBV30 and TRBJ1-3, with 8 bases that match TRBD1. This CDR3 comprises 13 residues. V was clipped by 0 bases and J by 8 bases; unmatched bases: 3. Germline V gene data show CDR1 as GTSNPN and CDR2 as SVGIG (reference sequence). The CDR3 region is CAWSVIRGHTIYF. The CDR3 DNA is TGTGCCTGGAGTGTAATCAGGGGGCACACCATATATTTT. Complete variable domain (other parts from reference TRBV30 and TRBJ1-3): SQTIHQWPATLVQPVGSPLSLECTVEGTSNPNLYWYRQAAGRGLQLLFYSVGIGQISSEVPQNLSASRPQDRQFILSSKKLLLSDSGFYLCAWSVIRGHTIYFGEGSWLTVV.

This chain connects TRBV6-6 to TRBJ2-4, with D possibly matching TRBD1 (5 bases). This CDR3 comprises 16 residues. Germline assignment: CDR1 MNHNY and CDR2 SVGAGI (reference sequence). With 5 bases removed from V and 0 bases from J, the gap between germline ends came to 14 bases. The CDR3: CASSPVDRLAKNIQYF. Here the CDR3 DNA reads TGTGCCAGCAGTCCGGTAGACAGATTAGCCAAAAACATTCAGTACTTC.

The gene calls are TRBV9 and TRBJ1-1; 7 bases are a match to TRBD1. This CDR3 has 14 amino acids. V trimming: 4 bases; J trimming: 4 bases; junction bases outside the gene matches: 7. The germline V gene encodes CDR1 SGDLS and CDR2 YYNGEE. The CDR3 protein is CASSTHDRVTEAFF. The CDR3 DNA is TGTGCCAGCAGCACCCATGACAGGGTCACTGAAGCTTTCTTT.

This chain connects TRBV6-1 to TRBJ1-2; 7 positions agree with TRBD1. Trimming cost V 2 bases and J 4 bases; bases outside gene matches: 4. The CDR3 sequence is 14 residues long. CDR1 MNHNS and CDR2 SASEGT come from the germline V gene. The CDR3: CASSENRGRYGYTF. The CDR3 coding sequence is TGTGCCAGCAGTGAAAACAGGGGCCGCTATGGCTACACCTTC.

This clone was observed at least ten times. The chain joins TRBV7-8 to TRBJ1-2; D is unclear. Trimming removed 3 bases at V and 7 bases at J, with 9 bases between. The CDR3 totals 12 residues. The germline V gene has CDR1 SGHVS and CDR2 FQNEAQ. This CDR3 is CASSLGVGGYTF. The DNA of the CDR3 is TGTGCCAGCAGCTTGGGAGTGGGTGGCTACACCTTC.

The V call is TRBV7-9, the J call TRBJ2-7; D perhaps matches TRBD1 (5 bases). Trimming took 3 bases from V and 3 from J, leaving 12 bases between them. In germline, CDR1 is SEHNR, CDR2 FQNEAQ (reference sequence). The CDR3 loop spans 14 amino acids. DNA for the CDR3: TGTGCCAGCAGCTTCAGCTCGCAGGGCTACGAGCAGTACTTC. Translating gives CASSFSSQGYEQYF.

The genes are TRBV5-8 and TRBJ2-5, with TRBD1 matching 8 bases. Germline V gene data show CDR1 as SGHTS and CDR2 as YDEGEE. CDR3 size: 14 residues. The trim removed 3 bases at V and 10 bases at J, leaving 11 bases unmatched. The CDR3 DNA reads TGTGCCAGCAGCTCTCGGACAGGGTTCGATCACCAGTACTTC. This encodes CASSSRTGFDHQYF.

The chain is built from TRBV30 and TRBJ1-2, with TRBD1 identical over 7 bases. The CDR3 is made up of 15 amino acids. Unmatched junction bases numbered 10, after V lost 2 bases and J lost 4 bases. The germline V gene has CDR1 GTSNPN and CDR2 SVGIG (reference sequence). CDR3 coding DNA: TGTGCCTGGAGTATTACCGGGACAGCTGGCTATGGCTACACCTTC. This translates into CAWSITGTAGYGYTF.

The rearrangement joins TRBV9 to TRBJ1-6; a possible D gene is TRBD1 (6 bases). The CDR3 covers 17 residues. V was trimmed by 4 bases and J by 7 bases, leaving 21 bases between them. Germline V gives CDR1 SGDLS, CDR2 YYNGEE. CDR3 in DNA: TGTGCCAGCAGCCCAAGACTGGTTCAGGGGCGAAATTCACCCCTCCACTTT. Protein sequence: CASSPRLVQGRNSPLHF. Together with reference TRBV9 and TRBJ1-6, the CDR3 gives the full variable domain: DSGVTQTPKHLITATGQRVTLRCSPRSGDLSVYWYQQSLDQGLQFLIQYYNGEERAKGNILERFSAQQFPDLHSELNLSSLELGDSALYFCASSPRLVQGRNSPLHFGNGTRLTVT.

This clone appeared once. The chain links TRBV30 to TRBJ1-2; maybe TRBD1 (6 bases). Germline V gene lookup returns CDR1 GTSNPN and CDR2 SVGIG (reference sequence). The CDR3 is made up of 13 amino acids. The V gene lost 0 bases and the J gene lost 4 bases, with 9 bases spanning the gap. CDR3 sequence reads: CAWSVQGTYGYTF. The CDR3, as DNA: TGTGCCTGGAGTGTACAGGGCACCTATGGCTACACCTTC.